This TCR beta chain was documented in a study of T cells in Graves' hyperthyroidism and ophthalmopathy. Study observations and caveats: Blood also carried most thyroid clonotypes expanded above 0.001.

The table lists this clonotype with many counts. No antigen is known for it. Clinicians diagnosed patients from clinical symptoms, serum thyroxine and TRAb, thyroid ultrasound and orbital computed tomography. CDR3 length: 15 residues. The ends were cut back, 7 bases at V and 6 bases at J, with 22 bases in the middle. Germline assignment: CDR1 MDHEN and CDR2 SYDVKM. Template material for amplifying TCR beta CDR3 regions consisted of RNA transcripts. HTBI primers were used for first-round RT-PCR of the TCR CDR3. TCRdb reprocessed the multiplex PCR reads with MiXCR, giving one entry per CDR3 protein. The sample has some 700,000 distinct CDR3 sequences, around 15% seen once.

The chain uses TRBV28 and TRBJ2-7; D tentatively reads TRBD1 or TRBD2 (5 bases each). Specimen: blood. The sequence was collected from a man aged 45 to 65 with Graves' hyperthyroidism. CDR3 in DNA: TGTGCCAGCACTAAAACCGGGACCGCGAGGGGCGAGCAGTACTTC. Residues: CASTKTGTARGEQYF.